The 14 T cell receptor beta chains reported below all come from one sample, sequenced in a study of OX40 agonist ivuxolimab in advanced cancers. Repertoires were generated with immunoSEQ multiplex PCR, while TCRdb's copy carries only in-frame clones and drops some. The sample contains about 78,000 clones, roughly 84% of which appear only once. This specimen consisted of CD4+ or CD8+ T cells sorted from blood, obtained in a trial of the OX40 agonist ivuxolimab. These receptors originate from an adult with an advanced solid tumor such as melanoma, head and neck, liver or kidney cancer.

The V call is TRBV7-2, the J call TRBJ2-7; D remains unclear. The CDR3 runs to 12 residues. CDR1 is SGHTA, CDR2 FQGNSA, per germline. Between the trimmed V and J ends, which lost 5 bases and 7 bases, there was a span of 12 bases. CDR3 loop: CASSLGTNEQYF. CDR3 nucleotide sequence: TGTGCCAGCAGCCTTGGAACTAATGAGCAGTACTTC. Full variable domain (missing parts from reference TRBV7-2 and TRBJ2-7): GAGVSQSPSNKVTEKGKDVELRCDPISGHTALYWYRQSLGQGLEFLIYFQGNSAPDKSGLPSDRFSAERTGGSVSTLTIQRTQQEDSAVYLCASSLGTNEQYFGPGTRLTVT.

This sequence joins TRBV27 and TRBJ2-6, with D possibly matching TRBD1 (5 bases). The CDR3 spans 15 residues. Germline assignment: CDR1 MNHEY and CDR2 SMNVEV (reference sequence). With 0 bases removed from V and 2 bases from J, the gap between germline ends came to 5 bases. This chain's CDR3 is CASSLSGAGANVLTF. The CDR3 DNA is TGTGCCAGCAGTTTATCAGGGGCTGGGGCCAACGTCCTGACTTTC. The full variable domain, rest sourced from reference TRBV27 and TRBJ2-6, is EAQVTQNPRYLITVTGKKLTVTCSQNMNHEYMSWYRQDPGLGLRQIYYSMNVEVTDKGDVPEGYKVSRKEKRNFPLILESPSPNQTSLYFCASSLSGAGANVLTFGAGSRLTVL.

The chain uses TRBV10-3 and TRBJ2-5; the match to TRBD2 covers 7 bases. The germline V gene encodes CDR1 ENHRY and CDR2 SYGVKD. V was clipped by 5 bases and J by 3 bases; unmatched bases: 6. This CDR3 region has 14 residues. The CDR3 bases are TGTGCCATCAGTATCACGGGGGGAGAAGAGACCCAGTACTTC. Residues: CAISITGGEETQYF.

The chain links TRBV6-1 to TRBJ2-7; D is unclear. Trimming took 3 bases from V and 4 from J, leaving 7 bases between them. This CDR3 comprises 12 residues. CDR1 MNHNS and CDR2 SASEGT come from the germline V gene. The CDR3 here is CASSDRRYEQYF. CDR3 sequence (DNA): TGTGCCAGCAGTGATAGACGGTACGAGCAGTACTTC.

This rearrangement joins TRBV7-9 to TRBJ2-7; D is perhaps TRBD1 (6 bases). V was shortened by 3 bases and J by 2 bases, with 11 bases between the two germline ends. Germline CDR1 is SEHNR and CDR2 is FQNEAQ (reference sequence). The CDR3 runs to 14 residues. CDR3: CASSLGAQTYEQYF. The CDR3 DNA sequence: TGTGCCAGCAGCTTGGGGGCCCAGACCTACGAGCAGTACTTC.

V usage is TRBV2 and J usage is TRBJ2-2, with D tentatively TRBD2 (5 bases). V shed 7 bases and J shed 1 base, with 10 bases lying between them. This CDR3 has 14 amino acids. Germline CDR1 reads SNHLY; CDR2 reads FYNNEI. Written as DNA, the CDR3 is TGTGCCAGCAATCTACTAGGGAACACCGGGGAGCTGTTTTTT. Protein sequence: CASNLLGNTGELFF.

This clone was seen more than once but under ten times. V and J are TRBV2 and TRBJ1-2, with no clear D. The germline V gene has CDR1 SNHLY and CDR2 FYNNEI. Trimming pared 2 bases from V and 5 bases from J, leaving 3 bases between. The CDR3 is 11 amino acids. The CDR3 protein is CASSEQYGYTF. As DNA, the CDR3 is TGTGCCAGCAGTGAACAGTATGGCTACACCTTC. Filled out from reference TRBV2 and TRBJ1-2, the complete variable domain reads EPEVTQTPSHQVTQMGQEVILRCVPISNHLYFYWYRQILGQKVEFLVSFYNNEISEKSEIFDDQFSVERPDGSNFTLKIRSTKLEDSAMYFCASSEQYGYTFGSGTRLTVV.

The J gene is TRBJ2-5, the V gene TRBV11-2, with TRBD1 matching over 7 bases. The CDR3 has 16 residues. J was trimmed by 5 bases and V by 1 base; bases with no gene match: 10. CDR1 SGHAT and CDR2 FQNNGV come from the germline V gene. Here the CDR3 reads CASSLGLIGGEETQYF. In nucleotides, the CDR3 is TGTGCCAGCAGCTTAGGTCTGATAGGGGGCGAGGAGACCCAGTACTTC.

This clone was seen a single time. The J gene is TRBJ1-4, the V gene TRBV21-1. TRBV21-1 is a recognized pseudogene. The CDR3 runs 13 residues. The CDR3: CASSRGGGEKLFF. The CDR3, as DNA: TGTGCCAGCAGCAGAGGGGGAGGGGAAAAACTGTTTTTT.

This clone came up once. The rearrangement joins TRBV5-5 to TRBJ2-5; 8 bases agree with TRBD1. The germline CDR1 and CDR2 sequences are SGHKS and YYEKEE (reference sequence). The CDR3 is made up of 14 amino acids. After removal of 2 bases from V and 3 bases from J, the junction contained 3 bases not matched to a gene. The CDR3 sequence: CASSFGQGKETQYF. The CDR3, as DNA: TGTGCCAGCAGCTTCGGACAGGGTAAAGAGACCCAGTACTTC.

This clone showed up just once. The V call is TRBV6-5, the J call TRBJ2-7; D is possibly TRBD1 or TRBD2 (5 bases each). CDR3 length: 13 residues. The ends were cut back, 11 bases at V and 0 bases at J, with 14 bases in the middle. Germline values: CDR1 MNHEY, CDR2 SVGAGI. CDR3 sequence (DNA): TGTGCCGGATACAGGACTCTCTCCTACGAGCAGTACTTC. It is translated as CAGYRTLSYEQYF.

This clone was observed once. The chain employs TRBV5-6 and TRBJ1-1, with 9 bases identical to TRBD1. This CDR3 is 15 amino acids long. The trim removed 5 bases at V and 4 bases at J, leaving 9 bases unmatched. Germline values: CDR1 SGHDT, CDR2 YYEEEE. The CDR3 sequence is CASRETGTGSTEAFF. The CDR3 DNA is TGTGCCAGCAGGGAGACCGGGACAGGGTCCACTGAAGCTTTCTTT.

Only a few counts were recorded for this clone. The chain joins TRBV15 to TRBJ2-3, with TRBD1 identical over 10 bases. This CDR3 has 16 residues. V shed 4 bases and J 7 bases; nucleotides not matched to a gene: 11. Germline values: CDR1 LNHNV, CDR2 YYDKDF (reference sequence). CDR3 protein: CATSTAGGQGSHTQYF. The CDR3 DNA follows: TGTGCCACCAGCACGGCTGGGGGACAGGGGTCTCATACGCAGTATTTT.

The chain has TRBV28 and TRBJ2-2; 10 positions agree with TRBD1. Germline-derived CDR1 and CDR2 are MDHEN and SYDVKM. This CDR3 has 13 residues. The CDR3 loop is CGTGGPNTGELFF. The DNA for the CDR3 is TGTGGGACAGGGGGACCAAACACCGGGGAGCTGTTTTTT.